This is a list of T cell receptor beta chains from one sample in a study of T cells after yellow fever vaccination. TCRdb recomputed calls from the 5' RACE reads with MiXCR, one row per CDR3 protein. Of fewer than 400,000 distinct CDR3 sequences in the sample, 9.5% to 12% were seen once. The starting material was CD4+ T cells sorted from PBMCs, obtained 45 days after the yellow fever booster vaccination. The source of these receptors is a man aged 18 to 30 who received the YFV17D yellow fever vaccine. Both conserved end residues are part of each CDR3. Expanded clones get a size class; other rows say once, few or many, or leave the size out.

j_call v_call clone_size cdr3_aa
TRBJ1-1 TRBV12-3/TRBV12-4 few CASSAGISNTEAFF
TRBJ2-3 TRBV6-2/TRBV6-3 few CATEGRGDTDTQYF
TRBJ1-3 TRBV6-2/TRBV6-3 few CASSARDVRSGNTIYF
TRBJ1-2 TRBV7-8 few CASSSQVREGYTF
TRBJ1-1 TRBV5-1 NA CASSLVALNTEAFF
TRBJ1-2 TRBV6-5 few CASSYSRAGQGDGYTF
TRBJ1-1 TRBV5-5 few CASSFRQENTEAFF
TRBJ1-2 TRBV7-9 few CASSTMGLSLGYTF
TRBJ1-4 TRBV10-3 NA CAISPDRANEKLFF
TRBJ1-1 TRBV2 NA CASNSVGRRNTEAFF
TRBJ1-1 TRBV4-2 few CASSQLRSGRPNTEAFF
TRBJ1-1 TRBV5-1 few CASSLPQEGMEAFF
TRBJ1-4 TRBV5-5 NA CASSRGQGGPNEKLFF
TRBJ2-7 TRBV7-8 many CASSYNDRGEQYF
TRBJ1-2 TRBV5-5 few CASSLVPGNPNGYTF
TRBJ2-7 TRBV7-2 few CASSLPGRLYEQYF
TRBJ1-2 TRBV20-1 NA CSAPRQGTYGYTF
TRBJ1-1 TRBV18 NA CASSPQETEAFF
TRBJ2-7 TRBV20-1 NA CSAGVAPYEQYF
TRBJ1-6 TRBV7-2 NA CASSRNLGGGRRTLNSPLHF
TRBJ1-2 TRBV7-9 few CASSSSRGSEDGYTF
TRBJ2-5 TRBV12-3/TRBV12-4 few CASSLERGIGETQYF
TRBJ1-4 TRBV7-9 few CASSYRGQTNEKLFF
TRBJ1-1 TRBV5-1 NA CASSLFGSNTEAFF
TRBJ2-3 TRBV5-1 NA CASSLGLFNTDTQYF
TRBJ2-7 TRBV5-1 NA CASSLTAGYEQYF
TRBJ1-4 TRBV20-1 many CSARPGDKLFF
TRBJ1-5 TRBV5-4 NA CASSTDLNQPQHF
TRBJ2-5 TRBV5-1 few CASSLTMGAEETQYF
TRBJ2-1 TRBV27 few CASSALLRGSYNEQFF
TRBJ1-1 TRBV5-1 few CASGKTGQNTEAFF
TRBJ1-1 TRBV11-2 many CASSTTENTEAFF
TRBJ1-2 TRBV9 NA CASSGTGLSAYGYTF
TRBJ2-2 TRBV7-6 few CASSGPDHNTGELFF
TRBJ1-4 TRBV12-3/TRBV12-4 few CASSPTSGPANEKLFF
TRBJ2-5 TRBV9 NA CASSVFGLGETQYF
TRBJ1-2 TRBV12-3/TRBV12-4 few CASSQQNYGYTF
TRBJ2-1 TRBV5-1 many CASSLDGLVGEQFF
TRBJ2-3 TRBV18 NA CASSPRGLAGGADTQYF
TRBJ2-3 TRBV12-3/TRBV12-4 few CASSSQGPAGDTQYF
TRBJ2-2 TRBV7-3 NA CASSKDQGFGELFF
TRBJ1-5 TRBV2 many CASRQGGGQPQHF
TRBJ2-1 TRBV20-1 few CSARDRRVDEQFF
TRBJ2-3 TRBV5-1 few CASSTGLAGSTDTQYF